The 16 T cell receptor beta chains given below trace back to one sample, sequenced in a study of T cell repertoires in cytomegalovirus infection. TCRdb processed the reads anew with MiXCR; each CDR3 protein has one entry. Here the sample spans approximately 910,000 distinct CDR3 sequences, less than 35% being singletons. Their cognate antigens are unknown. The sequenced sample was cultured CD8+ T cells from PBMCs, obtained from culture after CMV antigen stimulation. All receptors derive from a human donor in good health (CMV status not recorded). Some clones in this sample may be carry-over from other donors' samples.

J is TRBJ1-6 and V is TRBV27; no clear D gene. CDR1 and CDR2 (germline): MNHEY, SMNVEV (reference sequence). V was shortened by 8 bases and J by 2 bases, with 4 bases between the two germline ends. The CDR3 loop spans 12 amino acids. The CDR3 DNA sequence: TGTGCCAGCGCTCCCTATAATTCACCCCTCCACTTT. This translates into CASAPYNSPLHF.

The chain is built from TRBV6-1 and TRBJ1-4; D gene ambiguous. Per the germline V gene, CDR1 is MNHNS and CDR2 is SASEGT. Trimming took off 0 bases at V and 3 bases at J, with 8 bases between the two ends. The CDR3 totals 15 residues. The CDR3 DNA sequence: TGTGCCAGCAGTGAAGCGGGATTTTCTAATGAAAAACTGTTTTTT. This encodes CASSEAGFSNEKLFF.

V and J are TRBV27 and TRBJ1-2; no definite D call. Germline CDR1 is MNHEY and CDR2 is SMNVEV (reference sequence). Trimming removed 0 bases at V and 5 bases at J, with 13 bases between. This CDR3 is 15 amino acids long. CDR3 sequence reads: CASSLSSGKFYGYTF. The DNA for the CDR3 is TGTGCCAGCAGTTTATCCTCAGGAAAATTTTATGGCTACACCTTC.

This clonotype has just a few counts. The CDR3 nucleotides are TGTGCCAGCAGCCTCGGGGGGAAGGTAGCTTTCTTT. It is translated as CASSLGGKVAFF. J is TRBJ1-1 and V is TRBV5-6; D perhaps matches TRBD1 (5 bases). CDR3 length: 12 amino acids. With 4 bases removed from V and 10 bases from J, the gap between germline ends came to 14 bases. Germline CDR1 reads SGHDT; CDR2 reads YYEEEE. Variable domain in full (rest from reference TRBV5-6 and TRBJ1-1): DAGVTQSPTHLIKTRGQQVTLRCSPKSGHDTVSWYQQALGQGPQFIFQYYEEEERQRGNFPDRFSGHQFPNYSSELNVNALLLGDSALYLCASSLGGKVAFFGQGTRLTVV.

The chain links TRBV6-2 or TRBV6-3 to TRBJ2-2; 12 nucleotides align to TRBD2. CDR1 and CDR2 (germline): MNHEY, SVGEGT. The CDR3 runs to 17 residues. Trimming removed 6 bases from V and 4 bases from J; junction bases left unmatched: 9. CDR3 sequence: CASSILAGGPGTGELFF. The CDR3 bases are TGTGCCAGCAGCATTCTAGCGGGGGGGCCGGGCACCGGGGAGCTGTTTTTT.

This clonotype was counted a few times. V gene TRBV6-2 or TRBV6-3 combines with J gene TRBJ2-2, with a weak D call TRBD2 (6 bases). V lost 2 bases and J 4 bases, leaving 11 bases between the germline ends. Germline V gives CDR1 MNHEY, CDR2 SVGEGT. The CDR3 contains 15 residues. The CDR3 is CASSYVGGVTGELFF. CDR3 nucleotide sequence: TGTGCCAGCAGTTACGTCGGGGGTGTCACCGGGGAGCTGTTTTTT.

The chain uses TRBV4-1 and TRBJ2-5; no definite D call. Trimming took off 2 bases at V and 0 bases at J, with 4 bases between the two ends. Germline CDR1 is MGHRA and CDR2 is YSYEKL. The CDR3 runs to 13 residues. The CDR3 region has the DNA TGCGCCAGCAGCCAATTGTACCAAGAGACCCAGTACTTC. This sequence encodes CASSQLYQETQYF.

The chain couples TRBV18 to TRBJ2-1; TRBD2 is a possible D gene (6 bases). Germline V gene data show CDR1 as KGHSH and CDR2 as LQKENI. The V gene lost 6 bases and the J gene lost 10 bases, with 16 bases spanning the gap. CDR3 size: 13 residues. CDR3 coding DNA: TGTGCCAGCTCGGTAGGAGGGGCCCAGGAGCAGTTCTTC. It codes for CASSVGGAQEQFF.

A few counts support this clonotype. As DNA, the CDR3 is TGTGCCAGCAGCTTAGTGGGGGGGGCCCGTGAGACCCAGTACTTC. It translates to CASSLVGGARETQYF. This chain joins TRBV7-8 and TRBJ2-5; D possibly corresponds to TRBD2 (7 bases). Trimming shortened V by 1 base and J by 5 bases, and 14 bases separated the two germline ends. CDR1 and CDR2 (germline): SGHVS, FQNEAQ. This CDR3 has 15 amino acids.

This clonotype was seen a handful of times. This rearrangement joins TRBV7-9 to TRBJ2-7; perhaps D is TRBD1 or TRBD2 (5 bases each). The V and J ends lost 11 bases and 0 bases respectively, with 14 bases between them. CDR3 length: 13 residues. CDR1 and CDR2 from the germline V gene are SEHNR and FQNEAQ (reference sequence). As DNA, the CDR3 is TGTGCCGTCGGGACGGAAAGCTCCTACGAGCAGTACTTC. Residues: CAVGTESSYEQYF.

The chain joins TRBV5-5 to TRBJ1-1; D is ambiguous. Looked up from germline, CDR1 is SGHKS and CDR2 is YYEKEE (reference sequence). This CDR3 contains 14 residues. V shed 4 bases and J shed 1 base, with 11 bases lying between them. CDR3 nucleotide sequence: TGTGCCAGCAGCCCGCAGCAGTCGAACACTGAAGCTTTCTTT. Protein product: CASSPQQSNTEAFF. The full variable domain, its missing parts supplied by reference TRBV5-5 and TRBJ1-1, is DAGVTQSPTHLIKTRGQQVTLRCSPISGHKSVSWYQQVLGQGPQFIFQYYEKEERGRGNFPDRFSARQFPNYSSELNVNALLLGDSALYLCASSPQQSNTEAFFGQGTRLTVV.

This clonotype was detected ten times or more. The rearrangement uses TRBV6-1 and TRBJ2-7, with D uncertain. The CDR3 has 12 amino acids. The V end was cut by 2 bases, the J end by 0 bases, with 2 bases between. The V gene's germline CDR1 is MNHNS and CDR2 SASEGT. In nucleotides, the CDR3 is TGTGCCAGCAGTGAAAGCTCCTACGAGCAGTACGTC. This codes for CASSESSYEQYV.

The rearrangement uses TRBV28 and TRBJ2-7; D is undetermined. Trimming pared 6 bases from V and 6 bases from J, leaving 15 bases between. The CDR3 loop spans 13 amino acids. In germline, CDR1 is MDHEN, CDR2 SYDVKM. The CDR3 sequence is CASRFLGSSEQYV. The CDR3 DNA reads as TGTGCCAGCAGATTCCTCGGAAGCTCCGAGCAGTACGTC.

This chain links TRBV4-3 with TRBJ2-2, with 8 bases identical to TRBD2. V was clipped by 10 bases and J by 4 bases; unmatched bases: 8. This CDR3 spans 14 amino acids. The germline CDR1 and CDR2 sequences are LGHNA and YSLEER. CDR3: CANKLAGSTGELFF. Written as DNA, the CDR3 is TGCGCCAACAAATTAGCGGGGAGCACCGGGGAGCTGTTTTTT.

This clonotype was found a few times. The chain uses TRBV7-9 and TRBJ2-7; maybe TRBD2 (5 bases). CDR1 is SEHNR, CDR2 FQNEAQ, per germline (reference sequence). CDR3 length: 14 amino acids. V lost 5 bases, J lost 2 bases, and 13 bases lay in between. The CDR3 loop reads CASSPAAGTYEQYV. DNA of the CDR3: TGTGCCAGCAGCCCGGCCGCCGGGACCTACGAGCAGTACGTC.

The chain uses TRBV7-2 and TRBJ2-1; tentatively, D is TRBD1 (5 bases). The length of the CDR3 is 15 residues. CDR1 and CDR2 (germline): SGHTA, FQGNSA. Trimming left V 8 bases short and J 7 bases short, with 21 bases between. The CDR3 sequence: CASGPIAGYRNEQFF. CDR3 DNA: TGTGCCAGCGGCCCTATCGCAGGGTATCGGAATGAGCAGTTCTTC.